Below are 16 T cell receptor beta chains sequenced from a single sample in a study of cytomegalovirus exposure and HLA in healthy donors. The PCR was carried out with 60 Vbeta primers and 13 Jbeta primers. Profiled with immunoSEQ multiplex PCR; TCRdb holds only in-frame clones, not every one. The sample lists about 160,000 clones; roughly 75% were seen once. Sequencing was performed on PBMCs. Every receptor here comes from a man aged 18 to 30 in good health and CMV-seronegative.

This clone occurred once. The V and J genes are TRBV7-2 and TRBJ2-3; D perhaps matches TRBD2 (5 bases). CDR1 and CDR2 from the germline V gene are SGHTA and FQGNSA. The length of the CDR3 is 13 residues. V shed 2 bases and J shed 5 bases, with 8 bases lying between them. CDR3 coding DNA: TGTGCCAGCAGCTTAAGAGCGGTAGATACGCAGTATTTT. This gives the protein CASSLRAVDTQYF.

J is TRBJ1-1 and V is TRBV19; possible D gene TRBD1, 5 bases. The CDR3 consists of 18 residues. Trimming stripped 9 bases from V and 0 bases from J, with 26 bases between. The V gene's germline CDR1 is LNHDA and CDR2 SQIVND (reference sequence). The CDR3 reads CASRQQGAGVGMNTEAFF. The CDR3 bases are TGTGCCAGCCGTCAGCAAGGGGCGGGGGTAGGGATGAACACTGAAGCTTTCTTT.

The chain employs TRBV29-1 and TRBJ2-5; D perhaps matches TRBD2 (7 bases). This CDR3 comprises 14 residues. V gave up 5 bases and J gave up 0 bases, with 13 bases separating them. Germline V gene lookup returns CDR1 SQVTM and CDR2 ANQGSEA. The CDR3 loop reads CSVRGGSNQETQYF. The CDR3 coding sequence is TGCAGCGTTCGCGGGGGCTCGAACCAAGAGACCCAGTACTTC.

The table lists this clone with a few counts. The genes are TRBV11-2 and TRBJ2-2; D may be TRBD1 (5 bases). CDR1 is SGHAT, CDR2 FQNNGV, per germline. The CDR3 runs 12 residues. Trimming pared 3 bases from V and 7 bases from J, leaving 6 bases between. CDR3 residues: CASSFRVGELFF. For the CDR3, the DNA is TGTGCCAGCAGCTTCAGGGTCGGGGAGCTGTTTTTT.

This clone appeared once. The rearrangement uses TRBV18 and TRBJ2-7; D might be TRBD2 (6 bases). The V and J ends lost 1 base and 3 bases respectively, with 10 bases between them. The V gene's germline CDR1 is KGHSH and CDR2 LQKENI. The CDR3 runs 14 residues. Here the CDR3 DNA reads TGTGCCAGCTCACCACGGGGGACTTACTACGAGCAGTACTTC. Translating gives CASSPRGTYYEQYF.

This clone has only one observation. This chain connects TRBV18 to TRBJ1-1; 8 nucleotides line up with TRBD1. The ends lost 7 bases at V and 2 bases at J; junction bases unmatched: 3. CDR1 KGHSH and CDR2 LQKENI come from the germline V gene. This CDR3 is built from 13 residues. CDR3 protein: CASFTGGNTEAFF. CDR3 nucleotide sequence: TGTGCCAGCTTTACAGGGGGAAACACTGAAGCTTTCTTT.

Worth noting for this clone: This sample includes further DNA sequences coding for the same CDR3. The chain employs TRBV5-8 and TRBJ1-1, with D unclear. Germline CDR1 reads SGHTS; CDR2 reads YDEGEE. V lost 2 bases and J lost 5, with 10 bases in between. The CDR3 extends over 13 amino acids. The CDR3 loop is CASSLLLETEAFF. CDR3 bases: TGTGCCAGCAGCTTACTGCTCGAGACTGAAGCTTTCTTT.

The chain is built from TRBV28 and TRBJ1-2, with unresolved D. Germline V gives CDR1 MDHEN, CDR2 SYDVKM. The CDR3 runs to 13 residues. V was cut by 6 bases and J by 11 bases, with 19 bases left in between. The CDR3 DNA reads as TGTGCCAGCAGGGAGGACGCCATTTTGAGATACACCTTC. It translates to CASREDAILRYTF.

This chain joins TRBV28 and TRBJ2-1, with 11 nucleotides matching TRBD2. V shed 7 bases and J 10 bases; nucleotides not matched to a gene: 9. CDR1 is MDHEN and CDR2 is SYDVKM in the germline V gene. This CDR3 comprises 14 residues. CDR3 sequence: CASNGLAGGVEQFF. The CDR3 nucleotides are TGTGCCAGCAACGGACTAGCGGGTGGGGTGGAGCAGTTCTTC.

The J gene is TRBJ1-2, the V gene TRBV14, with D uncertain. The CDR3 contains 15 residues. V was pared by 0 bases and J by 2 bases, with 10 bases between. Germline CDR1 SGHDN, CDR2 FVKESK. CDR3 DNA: TGTGCCAGCAGCCAAGAAACAGCCGTCAACTATGGCTACACCTTC. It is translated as CASSQETAVNYGYTF.

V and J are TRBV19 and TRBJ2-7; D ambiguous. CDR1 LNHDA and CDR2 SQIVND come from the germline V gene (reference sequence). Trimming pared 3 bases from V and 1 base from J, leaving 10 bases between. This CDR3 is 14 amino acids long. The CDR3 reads CASSIVAQSYEQYF. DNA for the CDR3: TGTGCCAGTAGTATCGTCGCGCAATCCTACGAGCAGTACTTC.

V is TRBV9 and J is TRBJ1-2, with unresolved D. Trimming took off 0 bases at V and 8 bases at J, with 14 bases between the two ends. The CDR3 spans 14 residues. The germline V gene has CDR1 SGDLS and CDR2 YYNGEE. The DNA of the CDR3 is TGTGCCAGCAGCGTAGAAGGCGTGGTGGGCGGCTACACCTTC. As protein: CASSVEGVVGGYTF.

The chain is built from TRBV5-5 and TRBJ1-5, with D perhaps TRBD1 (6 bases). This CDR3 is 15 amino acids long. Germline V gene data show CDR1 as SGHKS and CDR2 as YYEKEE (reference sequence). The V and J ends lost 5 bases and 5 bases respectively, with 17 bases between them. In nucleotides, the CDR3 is TGTGCCAGCAGAGCGGACAGTGCGCGCGATCAGCCCCAGCATTTT. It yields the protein CASRADSARDQPQHF.

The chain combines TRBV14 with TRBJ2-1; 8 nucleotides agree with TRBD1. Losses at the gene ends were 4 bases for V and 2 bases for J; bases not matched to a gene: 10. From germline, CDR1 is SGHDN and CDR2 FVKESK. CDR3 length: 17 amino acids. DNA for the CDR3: TGTGCCAGCAGCCTTTGGACAGGGCTGACCCCCTACAATGAGCAGTTCTTC. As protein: CASSLWTGLTPYNEQFF.

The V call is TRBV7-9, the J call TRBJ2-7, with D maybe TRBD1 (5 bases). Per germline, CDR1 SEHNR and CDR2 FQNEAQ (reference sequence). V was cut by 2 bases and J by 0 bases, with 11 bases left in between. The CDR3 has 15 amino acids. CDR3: CASSLRGLSSYEQYF. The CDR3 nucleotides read TGTGCCAGCAGCTTAAGGGGCTTAAGCTCCTACGAGCAGTACTTC.

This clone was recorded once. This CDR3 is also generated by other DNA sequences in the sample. The CDR3 sequence is CASSYQGQGEQYF. For the CDR3, the DNA is TGTGCCAGCAGCTACCAGGGACAGGGTGAGCAGTACTTC. J is TRBJ2-7 and V is TRBV7-2, with TRBD1 matching over 9 bases. Looked up from germline, CDR1 is SGHTA and CDR2 is FQGNSA. The CDR3 is 13 amino acids. V was pared by 4 bases and J by 7 bases, with 5 bases of the junction left unmatched.